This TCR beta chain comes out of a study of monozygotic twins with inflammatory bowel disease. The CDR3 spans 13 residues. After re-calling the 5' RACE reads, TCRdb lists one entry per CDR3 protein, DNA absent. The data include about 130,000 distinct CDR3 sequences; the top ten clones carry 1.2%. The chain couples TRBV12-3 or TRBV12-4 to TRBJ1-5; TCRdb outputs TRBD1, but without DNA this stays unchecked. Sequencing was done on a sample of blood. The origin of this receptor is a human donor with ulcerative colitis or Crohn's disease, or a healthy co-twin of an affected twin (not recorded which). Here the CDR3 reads CASTSGEFGPQHF.